The T cell receptor (beta chain) under discussion was sequenced for a study of cytomegalovirus exposure and HLA in healthy donors. Trimming took 2 bases from V and 9 from J; bases not matched to a gene: 11. The CDR3 length is 16 residues. In germline, CDR1 is SGHNT, CDR2 YYREEE (reference sequence). Whole-study findings and limits: Some TCR beta chains (roughly 160 of them) were listed as cytomegalovirus-associated. Later work associated roughly 17,000 TCR beta sequences with HLA alleles at 0.05 false discovery rate. Productive rates of about 90% or about 30% were seen for most TCR beta V segments in an earlier analysis.

Though probably carrying unrecorded immune exposures, donors were nominally healthy at sampling. The PCR made use of 60 Vbeta and 13 Jbeta primers. Method: immunoSEQ multiplex PCR; TCRdb's copy keeps in-frame clones and lacks some. The sample holds approximately 120,000 clones; around 80% are singletons and the top ten take around 1%. Concerning this clone itself: Its antigen is unidentified.

The genes are TRBV5-4 and TRBJ1-6, with TRBD1 matching 7 bases. Material for sequencing was PBMCs. The source of this sequence is a woman in her 30s in good health and CMV-seronegative. CDR3 DNA: TGTGCCAGCAGCTTAAAAGGGGGCGGGAATGGTTCACCCCTCCACTTT. Translated: CASSLKGGGNGSPLHF.